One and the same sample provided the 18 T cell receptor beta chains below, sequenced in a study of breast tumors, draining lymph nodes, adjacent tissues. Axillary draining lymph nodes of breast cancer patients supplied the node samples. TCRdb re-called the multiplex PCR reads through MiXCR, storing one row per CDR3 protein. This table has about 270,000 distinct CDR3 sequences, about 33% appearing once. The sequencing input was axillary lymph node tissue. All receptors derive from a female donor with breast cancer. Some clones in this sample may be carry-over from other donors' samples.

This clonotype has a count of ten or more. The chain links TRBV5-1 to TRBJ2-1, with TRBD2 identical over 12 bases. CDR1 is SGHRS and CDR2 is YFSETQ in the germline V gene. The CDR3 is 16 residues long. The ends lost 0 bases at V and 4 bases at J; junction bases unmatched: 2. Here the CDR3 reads CASSLEGLAGYNEQFF. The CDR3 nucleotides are TGCGCCAGCAGCTTGGAGGGACTAGCGGGTTACAATGAGCAGTTCTTC.

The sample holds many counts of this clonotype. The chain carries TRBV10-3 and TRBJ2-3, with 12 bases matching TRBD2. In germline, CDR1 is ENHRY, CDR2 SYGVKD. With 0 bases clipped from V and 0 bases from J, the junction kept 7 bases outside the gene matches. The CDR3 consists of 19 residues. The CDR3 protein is CAISESTSGRMASTDTQYF. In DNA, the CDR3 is TGTGCCATCAGTGAGTCTACTAGCGGGAGGATGGCTAGCACAGATACGCAGTATTTT.

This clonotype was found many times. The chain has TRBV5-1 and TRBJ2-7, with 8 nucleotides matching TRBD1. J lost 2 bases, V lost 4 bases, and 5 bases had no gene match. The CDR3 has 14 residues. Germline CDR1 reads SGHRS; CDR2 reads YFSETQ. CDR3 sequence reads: CASSPGDRTYEQYF. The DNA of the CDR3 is TGCGCCAGCAGCCCGGGGGACAGGACCTACGAGCAGTACTTC.

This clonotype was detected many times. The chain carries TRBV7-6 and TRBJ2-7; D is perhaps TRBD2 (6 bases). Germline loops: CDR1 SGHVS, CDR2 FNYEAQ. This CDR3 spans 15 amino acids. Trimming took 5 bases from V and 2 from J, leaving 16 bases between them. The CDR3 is CASSADPGTPYEQYF. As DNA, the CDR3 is TGTGCCAGCAGCGCCGATCCCGGGACTCCCTACGAGCAGTACTTC.

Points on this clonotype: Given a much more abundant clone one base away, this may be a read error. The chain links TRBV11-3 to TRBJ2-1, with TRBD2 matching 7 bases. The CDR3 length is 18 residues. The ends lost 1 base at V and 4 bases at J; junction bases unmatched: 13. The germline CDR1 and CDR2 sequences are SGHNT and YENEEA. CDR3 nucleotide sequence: TGTGCCAGCAGCTTAGGGTTAGGTACCGGGAGGTTTTACAATGAGCAGTTCTTC. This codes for CASSLGLGTGRFYNEQFF. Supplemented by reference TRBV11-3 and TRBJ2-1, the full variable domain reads EAGVVQSPRYKIIEKKQPVAFWCNPISGHNTLYWYLQNLGQGPELLIRYENEEAVDDSQLPKDRFSAERLKGVDSTLKIQPAELGDSAVYLCASSLGLGTGRFYNEQFFGPGTRLTVL.

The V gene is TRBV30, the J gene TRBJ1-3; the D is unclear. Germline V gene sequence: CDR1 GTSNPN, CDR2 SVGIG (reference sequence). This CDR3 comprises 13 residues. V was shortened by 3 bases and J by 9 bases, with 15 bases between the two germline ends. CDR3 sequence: CAWSSDPGGTIYF. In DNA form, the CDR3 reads TGTGCCTGGAGCTCGGACCCGGGCGGCACCATATATTTT.

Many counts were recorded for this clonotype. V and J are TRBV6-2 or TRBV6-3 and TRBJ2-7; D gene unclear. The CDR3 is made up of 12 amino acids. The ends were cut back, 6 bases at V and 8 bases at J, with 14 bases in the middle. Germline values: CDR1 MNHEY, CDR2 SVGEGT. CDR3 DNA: TGTGCCAGCAGCCAAGTGCTACGAAAGCAGTACTTC. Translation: CASSQVLRKQYF.

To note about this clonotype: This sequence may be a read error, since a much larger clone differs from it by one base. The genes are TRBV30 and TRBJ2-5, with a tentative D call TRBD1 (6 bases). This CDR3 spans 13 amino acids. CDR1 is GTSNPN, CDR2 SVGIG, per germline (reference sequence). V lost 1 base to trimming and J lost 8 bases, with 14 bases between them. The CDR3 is CAWSAGEVSTQYF. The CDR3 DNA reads TGTGCCTGGAGTGCAGGGGAAGTTTCTACCCAGTACTTC.

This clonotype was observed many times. Here the CDR3 DNA reads TGTGCCAGCAACGTGAGGAGCGGGGGTGCTCGGAACAATGAGCAGTTCTTC. As protein: CASNVRSGGARNNEQFF. The chain has TRBV2 and TRBJ2-1, with TRBD2 identical over 8 bases. There are 17 residues in the CDR3. V lost 7 bases, J lost 5 bases, and 16 bases stayed unmatched. Germline CDR1 and CDR2: SNHLY and FYNNEI.

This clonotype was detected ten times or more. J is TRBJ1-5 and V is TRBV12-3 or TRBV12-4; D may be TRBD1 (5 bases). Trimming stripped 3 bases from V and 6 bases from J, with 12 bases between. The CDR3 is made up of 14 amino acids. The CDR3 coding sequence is TGTGCCAGCAGTTTGATGGGGGGGGGTCAGCCCCAGCATTTT. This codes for CASSLMGGGQPQHF.

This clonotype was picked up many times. The CDR3 DNA is TGTGCCAGCAGTGAATACAGGGGGCTATATAATTCACCCCTCCACTTT. This sequence encodes CASSEYRGLYNSPLHF. This chain uses TRBV25-1 with TRBJ1-6, with 8 positions matching TRBD1. Per germline, CDR1 MGHDK and CDR2 SYGVNS. J gave up 4 bases and V 0 bases, and 2 bases lay outside the gene matches. The CDR3 runs to 16 residues.

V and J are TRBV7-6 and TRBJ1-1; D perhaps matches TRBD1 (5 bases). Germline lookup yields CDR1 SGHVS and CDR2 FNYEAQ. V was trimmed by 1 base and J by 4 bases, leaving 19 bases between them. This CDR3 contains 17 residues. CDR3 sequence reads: CASSLGPAMGQGTEAFF. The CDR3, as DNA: TGTGCCAGCAGCTTAGGGCCCGCGATGGGGCAAGGCACTGAAGCTTTCTTT.

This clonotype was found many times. CDR3 amino acids: CAISEEVVGGQYF. CDR3 bases: TGTGCCATCAGTGAGGAGGTAGTCGGGGGGCAGTACTTC. The chain joins TRBV10-3 to TRBJ2-7; a possible D gene is TRBD2 (6 bases). This CDR3 contains 13 residues. The V end lost 2 bases, the J end lost 9 bases, and 14 bases lay between the germline ends. Germline V lookup: CDR1 ENHRY, CDR2 SYGVKD.

CDR3 bases: TGTGCCAGCAGCGTAGGGGGGGGACTGTTTTTT. Translating gives CASSVGGGLFF. The gene calls are TRBV9 and TRBJ1-4, with D possibly TRBD1 on 5 matching bases. The V end lost 0 bases, the J end lost 13 bases, and 7 bases lay between the germline ends. The CDR3 loop spans 11 amino acids. Germline-derived CDR1 and CDR2 are SGDLS and YYNGEE.

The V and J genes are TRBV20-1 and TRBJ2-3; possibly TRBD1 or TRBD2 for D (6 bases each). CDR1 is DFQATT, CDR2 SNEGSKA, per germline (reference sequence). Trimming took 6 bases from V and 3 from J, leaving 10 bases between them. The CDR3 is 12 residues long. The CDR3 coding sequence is TGCAGTGCGCGGAGGGGGACAGATACGCAGTATTTT. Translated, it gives CSARRGTDTQYF.

The CDR3 spells CSARDSSRGTTDTQYF. For the CDR3, the DNA is TGCAGTGCTAGAGATTCGTCTCGCGGAACCACAGATACGCAGTATTTT. The chain uses TRBV20-1 and TRBJ2-3; D is uncertain. The CDR3 contains 16 residues. V lost 0 bases and J 2 bases, leaving 15 bases between the germline ends. Germline V lookup: CDR1 DFQATT, CDR2 SNEGSKA (reference sequence).

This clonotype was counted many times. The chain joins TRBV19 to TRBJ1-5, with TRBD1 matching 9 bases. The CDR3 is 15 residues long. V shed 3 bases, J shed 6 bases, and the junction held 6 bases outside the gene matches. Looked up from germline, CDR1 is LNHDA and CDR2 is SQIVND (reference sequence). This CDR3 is CASSMGQGGVQPQHF. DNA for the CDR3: TGTGCCAGTAGTATGGGACAGGGCGGAGTTCAGCCCCAGCATTTT.

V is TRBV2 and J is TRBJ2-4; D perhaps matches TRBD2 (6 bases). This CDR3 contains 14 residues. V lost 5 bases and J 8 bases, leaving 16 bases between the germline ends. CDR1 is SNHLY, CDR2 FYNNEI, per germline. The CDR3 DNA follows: TGTGCCAGCAGTCCGGGACGGGGGTTTGACATTCAGTACTTC. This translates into CASSPGRGFDIQYF. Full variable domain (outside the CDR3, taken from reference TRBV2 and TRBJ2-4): EPEVTQTPSHQVTQMGQEVILRCVPISNHLYFYWYRQILGQKVEFLVSFYNNEISEKSEIFDDQFSVERPDGSNFTLKIRSTKLEDSAMYFCASSPGRGFDIQYFGAGTRLSVL.